This T cell receptor (beta chain) was recorded in a study of blood T cell repertoires in COVID-19. Study context: Specimens from acute and convalescent COVID-19 originated in the United States, Italy and Spain. From T cells, B-cell-depleted T cells, or PBMCs came the material, which was cDNA or gDNA.

V lost 8 bases and J lost 5; bases outside the gene matches: 3. Per germline, CDR1 LGHDT and CDR2 YNNKEL (reference sequence). This CDR3 is built from 12 residues. Original processing methods: Estimation of nucleated cell counts was performed using reference gene primer amplification. The data were produced by immunoSEQ multiplex PCR, yet TCRdb's version contains in-frame clones alone and is incomplete. That table is the source of V, J and clone size, and D and trimming were worked out from the DNA. The repertoire holds roughly 200,000 clones, around 80% seen once, with roughly 20% in the top ten. Material for sequencing was peripheral blood. The chain uses TRBV3-1 (or the pseudogene TRBV3-2) and TRBJ1-2; 9 bases are shared with TRBD1. This receptor was taken from a woman of 80 years or more with active or convalescent COVID-19. CDR3 nucleotide sequence: TGTGCCAGCCACGACAGGGGGTATGGCTACACCTTC. This sequence encodes CASHDRGYGYTF.